What follows are 21 T cell receptor beta chains derived from one specimen sequenced in a study of cytomegalovirus exposure and HLA in healthy donors. The PCR had 60 Vbeta and 13 Jbeta primers. Produced via immunoSEQ multiplex PCR; TCRdb's table is partial and in-frame only. The data contain around 140,000 clones, about 84% of them singletons. Sequenced material: PBMCs. The source of these receptors is a woman between 18 and 29 years old in good health and CMV-seropositive.

J is TRBJ1-4 and V is TRBV28; D might be TRBD1 (5 bases). Trimming shortened V by 3 bases and J by 7 bases, and 9 bases separated the two germline ends. CDR3 size: 13 residues. Germline V CDR1 and CDR2: MDHEN, SYDVKM. The CDR3 DNA reads TGTGCCAGCAGTTTGGACACTGGTGAAAAACTGTTTTTT. Its translation is CASSLDTGEKLFF.

The V and J genes are TRBV10-3 and TRBJ1-6; the D gene is possibly TRBD1 (6 bases). The CDR3 length is 12 residues. The germline V and J ends were trimmed by 9 bases and 10 bases, with 13 bases remaining between them. Per the germline V gene, CDR1 is ENHRY and CDR2 is SYGVKD. In DNA, the CDR3 is TGTGCCATAATGGACAGTAAATCACCCCTCCACTTT. Protein product: CAIMDSKSPLHF.

The rearrangement uses TRBV19 and TRBJ2-1, with 10 bases that match TRBD1. The CDR3 length is 16 residues. V gave up 1 base and J gave up 6 bases; unmatched junction bases: 6. Germline V gene lookup returns CDR1 LNHDA and CDR2 SQIVND (reference sequence). The CDR3: CASSIGGDRGRNEQFF. The CDR3 coding sequence is TGTGCCAGTAGTATAGGGGGGGACAGGGGACGCAATGAGCAGTTCTTC.

This chain uses TRBV19 with TRBJ1-5; tentatively, D is TRBD1 (5 bases). The CDR3 spans 16 residues. Trimming took off 4 bases at V and 0 bases at J, with 13 bases between the two ends. The germline gives CDR1 LNHDA, CDR2 SQIVND (reference sequence). CDR3 region: CASSRDFSNSNQPQHF. The CDR3 coding sequence is TGTGCCAGTAGTAGGGACTTTTCAAATAGCAATCAGCCCCAGCATTTT.

V is TRBV19 and J is TRBJ1-4; D is ambiguous. This CDR3 is 16 amino acids long. CDR1 is LNHDA, CDR2 SQIVND, per germline (reference sequence). Trimming shortened V by 5 bases and J by 0 bases, and 13 bases separated the two germline ends. The CDR3 region is CASSARGSATNEKLFF. The DNA of the CDR3 is TGTGCCAGTAGTGCCCGCGGGAGTGCAACTAATGAAAAACTGTTTTTT.

The genes are TRBV5-1 and TRBJ2-5, with D maybe TRBD1 (7 bases). Trimming pared 4 bases from V and 2 bases from J, leaving 12 bases between. The CDR3 contains 14 residues. CDR1 is SGHRS and CDR2 is YFSETQ in the germline V gene. In DNA, the CDR3 is TGCGCCAGCAGCCAGACAGGGAGGCAAGAGACCCAGTACTTC. Its translation is CASSQTGRQETQYF.

The chain carries TRBV18 and TRBJ2-7, with 8 positions matching TRBD1. The V segment lost 2 bases and the J segment 0 bases; nucleotides outside the gene matches: 12. The CDR3 has 18 amino acids. Germline CDR1 reads KGHSH; CDR2 reads LQKENI. This CDR3 is CASSPESMGQESSYEQYF. In DNA, the CDR3 is TGTGCCAGCTCACCAGAGTCAATGGGACAGGAGAGCTCCTACGAGCAGTACTTC.

The chain recombines TRBV6-5 with TRBJ1-5, with unresolved D. V lost 2 bases and J lost 6, with 8 bases in between. This CDR3 is 13 amino acids long. CDR1 MNHEY and CDR2 SVGAGI come from the germline V gene. The CDR3: CASSYENGQPQHF. CDR3 DNA: TGTGCCAGCAGTTACGAGAACGGTCAGCCCCAGCATTTT.

The V call is TRBV7-9, the J call TRBJ2-2, with TRBD2 matching over 7 bases. Germline V gene sequence: CDR1 SEHNR, CDR2 FQNEAQ (reference sequence). There are 16 residues in the CDR3. The V segment lost 6 bases and the J segment 3 bases; nucleotides outside the gene matches: 10. The CDR3, as DNA: TGTGCCAGCAGGGGGGGGGTCCCGGATCACACCGGGGAGCTGTTTTTT. Its translation is CASRGGVPDHTGELFF.

The chain uses TRBV29-1 and TRBJ2-2; 10 nucleotides align to TRBD2. This CDR3 comprises 14 residues. The trim removed 4 bases at V and 8 bases at J, leaving 7 bases unmatched. Germline V gene lookup returns CDR1 SQVTM and CDR2 ANQGSEA. The CDR3 DNA is TGCAGCGTTGCTCTAGCGGGGGTGGGGGGGGAGCTGTTTTTT. Residues: CSVALAGVGGELFF.

This rearrangement joins TRBV18 to TRBJ1-1; 8 nucleotides line up with TRBD1. The CDR3 runs to 16 residues. Germline V gene lookup returns CDR1 KGHSH and CDR2 LQKENI. Trimming took 3 bases from V and 5 from J; bases not matched to a gene: 11. This chain's CDR3 is CASSPSQGDWGTEAFF. In nucleotides, the CDR3 is TGTGCCAGCTCACCGTCACAGGGGGACTGGGGGACTGAAGCTTTCTTT. The full variable domain, in which reference TRBV18 and TRBJ1-1 provide the parts outside the CDR3, is NAGVMQNPRHLVRRRGQEARLRCSPMKGHSHVYWYRQLPEEGLKFMVYLQKENIIDESGMPKERFSAEFPKEGPSILRIQQVVRGDSAAYFCASSPSQGDWGTEAFFGQGTRLTVV.

The chain recombines TRBV5-8 with TRBJ2-2, with a possible D match to TRBD1 (5 bases). Germline lookup yields CDR1 SGHTS and CDR2 YDEGEE. V lost 2 bases and J lost 4, with 12 bases in between. The CDR3 contains 15 residues. CDR3 loop: CASSFRGFFTGELFF. The CDR3 bases are TGTGCCAGCAGCTTTAGGGGATTTTTCACCGGGGAGCTGTTTTTT.

In nucleotides, the CDR3 is TGCGCCAGCAGCCAAGATCTCCTTATTTTGGACAGGGGCAAGGGTGACTATGGCTACACCTTC. Protein product: CASSQDLLILDRGKGDYGYTF. The J gene is TRBJ1-2, the V gene TRBV4-1; 9 bases are shared with TRBD1. V dropped 0 bases and J dropped 3; count of bases not matched to a gene: 20. CDR3 size: 21 residues. CDR1 and CDR2 from the germline V gene are MGHRA and YSYEKL.

The chain uses TRBV7-9 and TRBJ2-1, with 11 bases that match TRBD2. In germline, CDR1 is SEHNR, CDR2 FQNEAQ (reference sequence). V shed 5 bases, J shed 5 bases, and the junction held 2 bases outside the gene matches. The length of the CDR3 is 14 residues. The DNA of the CDR3 is TGTGCCAGCAGCAGACTAGCGGGGAACAATGAGCAGTTCTTC. Protein product: CASSRLAGNNEQFF.

The V and J genes are TRBV5-4 and TRBJ2-2, with 14 bases matching TRBD2. This CDR3 region has 17 residues. Germline V lookup: CDR1 SGHNT, CDR2 YYREEE (reference sequence). Trimming cost V 4 bases and J 7 bases; bases outside gene matches: 9. For the CDR3, the DNA is TGTGCCAGCAGCCCTGAGACTAGCGGGGGGGCCGGCGGGGAGCTGTTTTTT. This sequence encodes CASSPETSGGAGGELFF. The complete variable domain, with remaining parts taken from reference TRBV5-4 and TRBJ2-2, reads ETGVTQSPTHLIKTRGQQVTLRCSSQSGHNTVSWYQQALGQGPQFIFQYYREEENGRGNFPPRFSGLQFPNYSSELNVNALELDDSALYLCASSPETSGGAGGELFFGEGSRLTVL.

The chain is built from TRBV10-3 and TRBJ1-4, with TRBD1 identical over 7 bases. J gave up 2 bases and V 0 bases, and 3 bases lay outside the gene matches. The length of the CDR3 is 16 residues. Germline V gene sequence: CDR1 ENHRY, CDR2 SYGVKD. Here the CDR3 reads CAISESTGQTNEKLFF. As DNA, the CDR3 is TGTGCCATCAGTGAGTCGACGGGACAGACTAATGAAAAACTGTTTTTT.

The chain recombines TRBV10-3 with TRBJ2-3; TRBD2 aligns across 10 bases. Germline CDR1 reads ENHRY; CDR2 reads SYGVKD. Trimming took 4 bases from V and 6 from J; bases not matched to a gene: 7. The CDR3 covers 15 residues. CDR3 loop: CAISGAGGLLDTQYF. CDR3 nucleotides: TGTGCCATCAGTGGAGCGGGGGGGCTTTTGGATACGCAGTATTTT.

This sequence joins TRBV19 and TRBJ1-2; no definite D call. The CDR3 sequence is 13 residues long. Trimming took off 3 bases at V and 8 bases at J, with 13 bases between the two ends. CDR1 and CDR2 from the germline V gene are LNHDA and SQIVND (reference sequence). Here the CDR3 reads CASSISGSYGYTF. The CDR3 DNA reads TGTGCCAGTAGTATCAGCGGGAGTTACGGCTACACCTTC.

The V call is TRBV29-1, the J call TRBJ1-1, with TRBD1 identical over 8 bases. This CDR3 is built from 13 residues. Germline V lookup: CDR1 SQVTM, CDR2 ANQGSEA. With 6 bases clipped from V and 1 base from J, the junction kept 4 bases outside the gene matches. This CDR3 is CSVGGTGNTEAFF. DNA of the CDR3: TGCAGCGTCGGCGGGACAGGGAACACTGAAGCTTTCTTT.

The chain carries TRBV7-2 and TRBJ1-1; TRBD1 matches 8 bases. CDR3 length: 15 amino acids. V lost 5 bases and J lost 4; bases outside the gene matches: 9. Germline V gene sequence: CDR1 SGHTA, CDR2 FQGNSA. The CDR3 DNA follows: TGTGCCAGCAGCCCCACGTCCACAGGGGGCACTGAAGCTTTCTTT. Encoded protein: CASSPTSTGGTEAFF.

The chain links TRBV7-2 to TRBJ1-2, with 7 bases lining up with TRBD1. This CDR3 is built from 14 residues. Trimming cost V 5 bases and J 10 bases; bases outside gene matches: 13. Germline V gene lookup returns CDR1 SGHTA and CDR2 FQGNSA. CDR3 coding DNA: TGTGCCAGCAGCCGCTCTGGCCAGGGGGGTTCCTACACCTTC. Protein: CASSRSGQGGSYTF.